The source of this T cell receptor (beta chain) is a study of cytomegalovirus exposure and HLA in healthy donors. This clone appeared once. Its specificity is not known. The PCR employed 60 Vbeta primers together with 13 Jbeta primers. The authors' processing: Among the unique TCR beta chains that a later analysis counted, about 81 million in all, some 10 million were shared. Measured with immunoSEQ multiplex PCR; TCRdb has only the in-frame clones, and not every one. The V and J calls and clone size were taken over from that table, and D and trimming were inferred from the DNA. This sample carries 95,000 to 100,000 clones, 65% to 80% of them seen once, and the ten largest clones take about 9.4%. Study-wide results and limits: The authors confirmed in vitro that a few CMV-associated chains were specific for CMV antigens.

The source is a man aged 45-65 years in good health and CMV-seronegative. The specimen sequenced was PBMCs.

This chain's CDR3 is CASSNRDSYNQPQHF. In nucleotides, the CDR3 is TGTGCCAGCAGCAACCGGGACAGCTACAATCAGCCCCAGCATTTT. V usage is TRBV2 and J usage is TRBJ1-5; 7 bases agree with TRBD1. The germline V gene encodes CDR1 SNHLY and CDR2 FYNNEI. The CDR3 extends over 15 amino acids. Trimming removed 6 bases from V and 3 bases from J; junction bases left unmatched: 8.